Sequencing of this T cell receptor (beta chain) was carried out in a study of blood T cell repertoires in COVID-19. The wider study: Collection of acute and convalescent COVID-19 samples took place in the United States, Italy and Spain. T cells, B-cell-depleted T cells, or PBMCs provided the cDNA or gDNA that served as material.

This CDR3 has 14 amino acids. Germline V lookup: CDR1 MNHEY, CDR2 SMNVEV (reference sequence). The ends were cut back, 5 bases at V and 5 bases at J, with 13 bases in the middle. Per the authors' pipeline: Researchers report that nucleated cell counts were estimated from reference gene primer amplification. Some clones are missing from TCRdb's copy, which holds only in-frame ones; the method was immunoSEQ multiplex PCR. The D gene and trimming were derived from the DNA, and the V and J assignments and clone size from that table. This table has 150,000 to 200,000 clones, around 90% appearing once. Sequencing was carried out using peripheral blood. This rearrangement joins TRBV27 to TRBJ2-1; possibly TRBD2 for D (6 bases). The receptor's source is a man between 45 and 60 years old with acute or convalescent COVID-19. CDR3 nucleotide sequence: TGTGCCAGCAGTAGCAGCGGGCCTCACAATGAGCAGTTCTTC. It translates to CASSSSGPHNEQFF.